These 9 T cell receptor beta chains originate from one sample sequenced in a study of vaccination effects on CD4 cells after COVID-19. Generated by immunoSEQ multiplex PCR, the TCRdb table keeps only in-frame clones and is missing some. The sample contains tens of thousands of clones, around 75% of which appear only once. Pools of viral peptides were used by the ViraFEST assay to expand antigen-specific CD4+ T cells ahead of sequencing. With about 9 days of culture completed, CD4+ T cells were isolated. A PCR test confirmed that the person had SARS-CoV-2 infection between March and December 2020. Their specific antigens are unknown. Material: CD4+ T cells from PBMCs cultured with a peptide pool, obtained before COVID-19 vaccination. All receptors derive from a human donor who had a prior SARS-CoV-2 infection.

The chain recombines TRBV6-5 with TRBJ1-2, with no clear D. V was clipped by 6 bases and J by 4 bases, with 12 bases between them. CDR1 is MNHEY, CDR2 SVGAGI, per germline. The CDR3 contains 13 residues. The CDR3 DNA reads TGTGCCAGCAGCCCCCAAGCTCTCTATGGCTACACCTTC. Residues: CASSPQALYGYTF.

The V and J genes are TRBV24-1 and TRBJ1-1, with D unclear. Trimming took 1 base from V and 5 from J, leaving 4 bases between them. The CDR3 is 12 residues long. CDR1 is KGHDR, CDR2 SFDVKD, per germline. DNA of the CDR3: TGTGCCACCAGTGATTTCGGGACTGAAGCTTTCTTT. Translating gives CATSDFGTEAFF.

The V and J genes are TRBV18 and TRBJ2-3, with 9 bases identical to TRBD1. Per germline, CDR1 KGHSH and CDR2 LQKENI. V shed 2 bases and J 5 bases; nucleotides not matched to a gene: 5. The CDR3 has 15 amino acids. Written as DNA, the CDR3 is TGTGCCAGCTCACCAACAGGGGGCAGTGGAGATACGCAGTATTTT. Amino acids: CASSPTGGSGDTQYF.

The rearrangement joins TRBV18 to TRBJ1-3; TRBD1 aligns across 8 bases. This CDR3 has 14 amino acids. Looked up from germline, CDR1 is KGHSH and CDR2 is LQKENI. Trimming at V came to 3 bases and at J to 6 bases, leaving 4 bases not matched to a gene. CDR3 region: CASSPPTGVNTIYF. DNA of the CDR3: TGTGCCAGCTCACCCCCGACAGGGGTAAACACCATATATTTT.

The chain has TRBV7-9 and TRBJ2-3; 12 bases are shared with TRBD2. The junction had 8 bases not matched to a gene; V was cut back by 4 bases and J by 3 bases. The CDR3 spans 17 residues. Germline CDR1 SEHNR, CDR2 FQNEAQ (reference sequence). This CDR3 is CASSSPQTSGSTDTQYF. CDR3 DNA: TGTGCCAGCAGCTCCCCTCAGACTAGCGGGAGTACAGATACGCAGTATTTT.

J is TRBJ2-1 and V is TRBV7-3; D might be TRBD2 (5 bases). The CDR3 runs 13 residues. The ends were cut back, 0 bases at V and 6 bases at J, with 6 bases in the middle. Germline loops: CDR1 SGHTA, CDR2 FQGTGA. CDR3 sequence (DNA): TGTGCCAGCAGCTTAACGGCGGGCAATGAGCAGTTCTTC. Amino acid sequence: CASSLTAGNEQFF. The variable domain in full, with the rest retrieved from reference TRBV7-3 and TRBJ2-1, is GAGVSQTPSNKVTEKGKYVELRCDPISGHTALYWYRQSLGQGPEFLIYFQGTGAADDSGLPNDRFFAVRPEGSVSTLKIQRTERGDSAVYLCASSLTAGNEQFFGPGTRLTVL.

This clone was observed once. V is TRBV7-2 and J is TRBJ1-2; D possibly corresponds to TRBD1 (6 bases). The CDR3 loop spans 15 amino acids. Trimming took 5 bases from V and 7 from J, leaving 20 bases between them. Looked up from germline, CDR1 is SGHTA and CDR2 is FQGNSA. The CDR3 region is CASSAQGQFSAGYTF. The CDR3 DNA reads TGTGCCAGCAGCGCACAGGGCCAATTTTCGGCTGGCTACACCTTC. Based on the CDR3 plus reference TRBV7-2 and TRBJ1-2, the full variable domain is GAGVSQSPSNKVTEKGKDVELRCDPISGHTALYWYRQSLGQGLEFLIYFQGNSAPDKSGLPSDRFSAERTGGSVSTLTIQRTQQEDSAVYLCASSAQGQFSAGYTFGSGTRLTVV.

The rearrangement joins TRBV9 to TRBJ2-3; D ambiguous. This CDR3 has 18 residues. The germline V gene has CDR1 SGDLS and CDR2 YYNGEE. The germline V and J ends were trimmed by 3 bases and 2 bases, with 22 bases remaining between them. The CDR3 DNA reads TGTGCCAGCAGCGGCAAAGTCCCCCGTACGACCATCACAGATACGCAGTATTTT. Translated, it gives CASSGKVPRTTITDTQYF.

J is TRBJ2-5 and V is TRBV7-9; perhaps D is TRBD1 or TRBD2 (6 bases each). Germline loops: CDR1 SEHNR, CDR2 FQNEAQ (reference sequence). Trimming took off 7 bases at V and 5 bases at J, with 17 bases between the two ends. CDR3 length: 14 amino acids. The CDR3 DNA sequence: TGTGCCAGCAACGAGATGGGGGGCCTGGAGACCCAGTACTTC. This gives the protein CASNEMGGLETQYF.